This T cell receptor (beta chain) was recorded in a study of cytomegalovirus exposure and HLA in healthy donors. On the study more broadly: A subsequent analysis stated that the 120 or so validation repertoires were run on the same platform as the roughly 710 first-cohort repertoires.

CDR1 and CDR2 from the germline V gene are MNHNS and SASEGT. J lost 7 bases, V lost 8 bases, and 10 bases had no gene match. The CDR3 totals 14 residues. Generated by immunoSEQ multiplex PCR, the TCRdb table keeps only in-frame clones and is missing some. The table has tens of thousands of clones, approximately 81% seen once. The sequence derives from a woman aged 18-29 years in good health and CMV-seropositive. This chain uses TRBV6-1 with TRBJ2-1, with 8 bases aligning to TRBD1. Sequencing was performed on PBMCs. CDR3 coding DNA: TGTGCCAGCCGTCCGGGACAGGCCCCTAATGAGCAGTTCTTC. It is translated as CASRPGQAPNEQFF.